This T cell receptor (beta chain) was captured in a study of blood T cells in healthy people across ages. Every sample yielded at least 6 million isolated PBMCs. A J-beta primer mix and a sample-barcoded 5' primer were used in a second PCR of roughly 6 to 12 cycles. TCRdb fed the 5' RACE reads into MiXCR, producing one record per CDR3 protein. This sample has more than 650,000 distinct CDR3 sequences; 53% occur once, and the top ten carry about two fifths. Material for sequencing was blood. The sequence came from a man at least 80 years old in good health.

In nucleotides, the CDR3 is TGTGCCAGCAGTTCGACAGGGGAGGCCAATCAGCCCCAGCATTTT. This sequence encodes CASSSTGEANQPQHF. The chain recombines TRBV28 with TRBJ1-5; TRBD1 aligns across 8 bases. With V trimmed by 4 bases and J by 3 bases, 5 bases remained unmatched. The CDR3 extends over 15 amino acids. Germline lookup yields CDR1 MDHEN and CDR2 SYDVKM.